The 13 T cell receptor beta chains given below trace back to one sample, sequenced in a study of shared clonotypes between healthy human individuals. Some clones are missing from TCRdb's copy, which holds only in-frame ones; the method was immunoSEQ multiplex PCR. The data show over 1.4 million clones, over 95% seen once. Material for sequencing was naive CD4+ T cells sorted from blood. Subset: CD45RA+ positively selected. The receptors were sampled from a man aged 30-40 years in good health.

A remark on this clone: Other DNA sequences in the same sample also yield this CDR3. This chain links TRBV9 with TRBJ2-7; 9 bases are shared with TRBD2. Germline V CDR1 and CDR2: SGDLS, YYNGEE. The junction had 2 bases not matched to a gene; V was cut back by 2 bases and J by 2 bases. The CDR3 loop spans 14 amino acids. The CDR3 protein is CASSVGGRAYEQYF. The CDR3 nucleotides are TGTGCCAGCAGCGTCGGCGGGAGGGCCTACGAGCAGTACTTC.

The rearrangement uses TRBV6-5 and TRBJ2-3; the D is unclear. CDR1 and CDR2 (germline): MNHEY, SVGAGI. The ends were cut back, 0 bases at V and 3 bases at J, with 7 bases in the middle. The CDR3 has 14 amino acids. The CDR3 DNA sequence: TGTGCCAGCAGTTACTCGGCCAGAACAGATACGCAGTATTTT. Translating gives CASSYSARTDTQYF.

This chain uses TRBV2 with TRBJ2-5; tentative D call: TRBD2 (6 bases). The V end was cut by 11 bases, the J end by 4 bases, with 17 bases between. The V gene's germline CDR1 is SNHLY and CDR2 FYNNEI. The CDR3 contains 13 residues. This chain's CDR3 is CAAARGMGETQYF. In DNA form, the CDR3 reads TGTGCCGCCGCCCGCGGGATGGGAGAGACCCAGTACTTC.

This rearrangement joins TRBV4-1 to TRBJ1-5; a weak D match, TRBD1 (6 bases). Trimming took off 0 bases at V and 0 bases at J, with 12 bases between the two ends. CDR1 is MGHRA, CDR2 YSYEKL, per germline. This CDR3 spans 17 amino acids. CDR3 region: CASSQEQGRNSNQPQHF. CDR3 nucleotide sequence: TGCGCCAGCAGCCAAGAACAGGGTAGGAATAGCAATCAGCCCCAGCATTTT.

The V and J genes are TRBV9 and TRBJ2-2, with TRBD1 matching over 8 bases. J was trimmed by 5 bases and V by 2 bases; bases with no gene match: 5. This CDR3 has 15 residues. CDR1 and CDR2 (germline): SGDLS, YYNGEE. The chain's CDR3 is CASSVQGASTGELFF. The CDR3, as DNA: TGTGCCAGCAGCGTTCAGGGGGCGTCGACCGGGGAGCTGTTTTTT. Drawing the rest from reference TRBV9 and TRBJ2-2, the complete variable domain is DSGVTQTPKHLITATGQRVTLRCSPRSGDLSVYWYQQSLDQGLQFLIQYYNGEERAKGNILERFSAQQFPDLHSELNLSSLELGDSALYFCASSVQGASTGELFFGEGSRLTVL.

The J gene is TRBJ1-2, the V gene TRBV9; D possibly corresponds to TRBD1 (5 bases). This CDR3 spans 17 amino acids. The V gene lost 4 bases and the J gene lost 5 bases, with 24 bases spanning the gap. Germline V CDR1 and CDR2: SGDLS, YYNGEE. The CDR3 reads CASSTPTRAGRRYGYTF. In DNA, the CDR3 is TGTGCCAGCAGCACCCCCACCCGGGCAGGGCGAAGGTATGGCTACACCTTC.

V gene TRBV11-3 combines with J gene TRBJ2-6, with a possible D match to TRBD1 (5 bases). CDR1 SGHNT and CDR2 YENEEA come from the germline V gene. The CDR3 loop spans 17 amino acids. With 5 bases removed from V and 0 bases from J, the gap between germline ends came to 14 bases. CDR3: CASSPLQGSSGANVLTF. DNA for the CDR3: TGTGCCAGCAGCCCCCTGCAGGGCAGCTCTGGGGCCAACGTCCTGACTTTC.

V gene TRBV10-3 combines with J gene TRBJ2-7, with TRBD2 matching 9 bases. V was pared by 6 bases and J by 0 bases, with 3 bases of the junction left unmatched. Germline CDR1 reads ENHRY; CDR2 reads SYGVKD. The CDR3 contains 14 residues. The CDR3 DNA sequence: TGTGCCATCAGGAAGCGGGAGGACTCCTACGAGCAGTACTTC. Its protein is CAIRKREDSYEQYF.

V gene TRBV28 combines with J gene TRBJ2-7, with D perhaps assigned TRBD1 or TRBD2 (5 bases each). The CDR3 sequence is 15 residues long. Germline CDR1 is MDHEN and CDR2 is SYDVKM. With 2 bases removed from V and 1 base from J, the gap between germline ends came to 12 bases. The CDR3 bases are TGTGCCAGCAGTTTAGTCAGTTGGGGGTCCTACGAGCAGTACTTC. It is translated as CASSLVSWGSYEQYF.

This chain joins TRBV7-9 and TRBJ2-3, with TRBD2 matching 11 bases. From germline, CDR1 is SEHNR and CDR2 FQNEAQ (reference sequence). After removal of 4 bases from V and 1 base from J, the junction contained 4 bases not matched to a gene. The CDR3 contains 16 residues. CDR3 in amino acids: CASSSGLAGRTDTQYF. As DNA, the CDR3 is TGTGCCAGCAGCTCAGGACTAGCGGGCCGCACAGATACGCAGTATTTT.

V is TRBV30 and J is TRBJ1-4; TRBD1 agrees at 8 bases. The germline V gene has CDR1 GTSNPN and CDR2 SVGIG (reference sequence). CDR3 size: 14 residues. The ends lost 5 bases at V and 8 bases at J; junction bases unmatched: 10. CDR3 nucleotide sequence: TGTGCCTGGTCCCCCGGGACAGGCGGAGAAAAACTGTTTTTT. Its protein is CAWSPGTGGEKLFF.

The J gene is TRBJ1-5, the V gene TRBV28; D is possibly TRBD1 (6 bases). Germline V gene lookup returns CDR1 MDHEN and CDR2 SYDVKM. V lost 6 bases and J 7 bases, leaving 22 bases between the germline ends. The CDR3 extends over 16 amino acids. The CDR3 loop reads CASSRRNRALSQPQHF. For the CDR3, the DNA is TGTGCCAGCAGCCGGAGAAACAGGGCCCTGAGCCAGCCCCAGCATTTT.

This clone was seen once. The J gene is TRBJ2-7, the V gene TRBV7-2; 11 nucleotides agree with TRBD2. Germline V gene lookup returns CDR1 SGHTA and CDR2 FQGNSA. The CDR3 sequence is 18 residues long. V lost 1 base to trimming and J lost 4 bases; unmatched junction nucleotides: 12. The CDR3: CASSLEGSSGRILYEQYF. The CDR3 DNA is TGTGCCAGCAGCTTAGAGGGTTCTAGCGGGAGGATCCTGTACGAGCAGTACTTC.